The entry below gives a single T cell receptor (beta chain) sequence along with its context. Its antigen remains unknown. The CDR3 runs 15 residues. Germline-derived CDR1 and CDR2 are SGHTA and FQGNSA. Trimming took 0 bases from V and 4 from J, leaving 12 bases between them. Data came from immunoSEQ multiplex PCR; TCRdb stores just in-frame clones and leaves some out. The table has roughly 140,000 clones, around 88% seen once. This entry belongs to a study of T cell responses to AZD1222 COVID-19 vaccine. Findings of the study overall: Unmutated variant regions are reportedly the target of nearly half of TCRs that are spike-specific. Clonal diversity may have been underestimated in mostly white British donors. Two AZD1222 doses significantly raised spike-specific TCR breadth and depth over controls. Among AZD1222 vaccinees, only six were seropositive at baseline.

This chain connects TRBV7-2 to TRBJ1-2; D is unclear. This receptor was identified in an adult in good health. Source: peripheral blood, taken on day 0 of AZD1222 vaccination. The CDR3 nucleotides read TGTGCCAGCAGCTTAGCGCGGAATTTCGGCTATGGCTACACCTTC. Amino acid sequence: CASSLARNFGYGYTF.